What follows describes a single TCR beta chain. This specimen comes from a study of blood T cell repertoires in COVID-19. Across the study: Sample material is recorded as cDNA or gDNA derived from T cells, B-cell-depleted T cells, or PBMCs.

The CDR3 contains 15 residues. V was cut by 1 base and J by 4 bases, with 12 bases left in between. CDR1 is SEHNR, CDR2 FQNEAQ, per germline (reference sequence). In the source study's methods: Estimated nucleated cell counts came from reference gene primer amplification. Clones were sequenced by immunoSEQ multiplex PCR, and TCRdb holds only the in-frame ones, with some missing. The V and J calls and clone size were taken over from that table, and D and trimming were inferred from the DNA. The data show some 380,000 clones, roughly four fifths seen once. The genes are TRBV7-9 and TRBJ2-3, with D tentatively TRBD1 (6 bases). This TCR was recovered from a human donor with acute or convalescent COVID-19. The donor label of this sample is uncertain. The sample comprised peripheral blood. CDR3 amino acids: CASSLVVGASDTQYF. DNA of the CDR3: TGTGCCAGCAGCTTAGTAGTGGGGGCCTCAGATACGCAGTATTTT.